The source of this TCR beta chain is a study of shared clonotypes between healthy human individuals. Study at large: The donor pool was made up of a couple of women and a few men aged 18 to 49. CD4 naive cells filled three plates per donor, CD4 memory three, CD8 naive two and CD8 memory one.

TCRdb's copy holds only in-frame clones and misses some; the assay was immunoSEQ multiplex PCR. Among about 1.5 million clones listed, 95% to 99% were seen once. The CDR3 has 14 amino acids. Germline values: CDR1 SNHLY, CDR2 FYNNEI. V was trimmed by 0 bases and J by 6 bases, leaving 9 bases between them. The study separated CD4+ cells into CD45RA+ naive and CD45RA-negative memory subsets. The J gene is TRBJ1-5, the V gene TRBV2; D not resolved. This clonotype was obtained from a man aged 25-45 years in good health. Sequenced sample: naive CD4+ T cells sorted from blood. This sample's subset: CD45RA+ positively selected. CDR3 DNA sequence: TGTGCCAGCAGTGAAGCGGGAAGGGTTCAGCCCCAGCATTTT. Protein product: CASSEAGRVQPQHF.